A selection of T cell receptor beta chains follows, all from one sample in a study of T-cell memory formation after mild COVID-19. A single record per CDR3 protein comes from TCRdb applying MiXCR to the 5' RACE reads. The sample includes fewer than 150,000 distinct CDR3 sequences, 5% to 6.5% of them seen just once. The sequenced sample consisted of PBMCs or a T cell subset sorted from them (not recorded which). The source of these receptors is an adult woman who had mild COVID-19 (a few samples of this study predate the infection). Cell type and time point are not known. The CDR3 runs from the conserved cysteine through the conserved F or W. The order of the fields is CDR3 length, J gene, V gene, clone size, D gene, CDR3 protein, CDR3 DNA. The D gene is left open where the match is weak. Size values are once, few and many counts, or a class for expanded clones, and some rows have none.

CDR3 length: 14; J gene: TRBJ2-3; V gene: TRBV7-3; clone size: .; D gene: .; CDR3 protein: CASSLGGATDTQYF; CDR3 DNA: TGTGCCAGCAGCTTGGGGGGGGCCACAGATACGCAGTATTTT
CDR3 length: 14; J gene: TRBJ1-2; V gene: TRBV5-1; clone size: few; D gene: TRBD1; CDR3 protein: CASSSGQGDGRYTF; CDR3 DNA: TGCGCCAGCAGCTCCGGACAGGGAGATGGTCGCTACACCTTC
CDR3 length: 14; J gene: TRBJ2-7; V gene: TRBV20-1; clone size: many; D gene: TRBD2; CDR3 protein: CSARPSGRTYEQYF; CDR3 DNA: TGCAGTGCTAGGCCTAGCGGGAGGACTTACGAGCAGTACTTC
CDR3 length: 14; J gene: TRBJ2-7; V gene: TRBV20-1; clone size: many; D gene: TRBD2; CDR3 protein: CSARDGSGGYEQYF; CDR3 DNA: TGCAGTGCTAGAGATGGGTCGGGGGGCTACGAGCAGTACTTC
CDR3 length: 15; J gene: TRBJ2-7; V gene: TRBV9; clone size: .; D gene: TRBD2; CDR3 protein: CASSEMGLAGAEQYF; CDR3 DNA: TGTGCCAGCAGCGAGATGGGACTAGCGGGCGCCGAGCAGTACTTC
CDR3 length: 15; J gene: TRBJ1-1; V gene: TRBV7-6; clone size: few; D gene: .; CDR3 protein: CASSPRTAGYTEAFF; CDR3 DNA: TGTGCCAGCAGCCCACGAACGGCGGGTTACACTGAAGCTTTCTTT
CDR3 length: 11; J gene: TRBJ2-2; V gene: TRBV20-1; clone size: many; D gene: .; CDR3 protein: CSASYTGELFF; CDR3 DNA: TGCAGTGCTAGTTACACCGGGGAGCTGTTTTTT
CDR3 length: 15; J gene: TRBJ2-2; V gene: TRBV7-8; clone size: few; D gene: TRBD2; CDR3 protein: CASSSTSGSTGELFF; CDR3 DNA: TGTGCCAGCAGCTCGACTAGCGGGAGCACCGGGGAGCTGTTTTTT
CDR3 length: 15; J gene: TRBJ2-3; V gene: TRBV7-2; clone size: few; D gene: TRBD2; CDR3 protein: CASSERLAGANTQYF; CDR3 DNA: TGTGCCAGCAGCGAAAGACTAGCGGGAGCAAATACGCAGTATTTT
CDR3 length: 12; J gene: TRBJ2-7; V gene: TRBV7-2; clone size: many; D gene: .; CDR3 protein: CASSLLPYEQYF; CDR3 DNA: TGTGCCAGCAGCCTTCTACCCTACGAGCAGTACTTC
CDR3 length: 15; J gene: TRBJ2-3; V gene: TRBV10-3; clone size: many; D gene: TRBD1; CDR3 protein: CAISPGQDSTDTQYF; CDR3 DNA: TGTGCCATCAGTCCTGGACAGGATTCCACAGATACGCAGTATTTT
CDR3 length: 14; J gene: TRBJ2-1; V gene: TRBV29-1; clone size: few; D gene: TRBD1; CDR3 protein: CSVEQGAGLVEQFF; CDR3 DNA: TGCAGCGTTGAACAGGGGGCAGGTTTAGTTGAGCAGTTCTTC
CDR3 length: 13; J gene: TRBJ1-5; V gene: TRBV7-9; clone size: .; D gene: .; CDR3 protein: CASSLDIGQPQHF; CDR3 DNA: TGTGCCAGCAGCTTAGACATTGGTCAGCCCCAGCATTTT
CDR3 length: 14; J gene: TRBJ2-4; V gene: TRBV11-3; clone size: few; D gene: .; CDR3 protein: CASSNQGSKNIQYF; CDR3 DNA: TGTGCCAGCAGCAACCAGGGGTCCAAAAACATTCAGTACTTC
CDR3 length: 15; J gene: TRBJ2-3; V gene: TRBV2; clone size: many; D gene: .; CDR3 protein: CAGRNRAWGTDTQYF; CDR3 DNA: TGTGCCGGCAGGAACAGGGCGTGGGGCACAGATACGCAGTATTTT
CDR3 length: 15; J gene: TRBJ2-5; V gene: TRBV2; clone size: many; D gene: .; CDR3 protein: CASSLNPQPPETQYF; CDR3 DNA: TGTGCCAGCAGTCTGAACCCACAGCCCCCAGAGACCCAGTACTTC
CDR3 length: 15; J gene: TRBJ1-1; V gene: TRBV6-6; clone size: .; D gene: TRBD1; CDR3 protein: CASSPRTGGITEAFF; CDR3 DNA: TGTGCCAGCAGCCCTAGGACAGGGGGCATCACTGAAGCTTTCTTT
CDR3 length: 15; J gene: TRBJ1-1; V gene: TRBV7-6; clone size: few; D gene: .; CDR3 protein: CASSSPNEVHTEAFF; CDR3 DNA: TGTGCCAGCAGCTCCCCGAATGAGGTACACACTGAAGCTTTCTTT
CDR3 length: 13; J gene: TRBJ2-1; V gene: TRBV5-1; clone size: many; D gene: .; CDR3 protein: CASSLEGGVEQFF; CDR3 DNA: TGCGCCAGCAGCTTGGAAGGGGGTGTGGAGCAGTTCTTC
CDR3 length: 19; J gene: TRBJ2-7; V gene: TRBV20-1; clone size: .; D gene: .; CDR3 protein: CSARDYRTESQYGSYEQYF; CDR3 DNA: TGCAGTGCTAGAGATTACAGGACAGAATCTCAGTACGGATCCTACGAGCAGTACTTC
CDR3 length: 16; J gene: TRBJ2-6; V gene: TRBV14; clone size: .; D gene: .; CDR3 protein: CASSQAGARGANVLTF; CDR3 DNA: TGTGCCAGCAGCCAAGCCGGGGCTCGCGGGGCCAACGTCCTGACTTTC
CDR3 length: 13; J gene: TRBJ2-3; V gene: TRBV29-1; clone size: many; D gene: .; CDR3 protein: CSGAAQVTDTQYF; CDR3 DNA: TGCAGCGGGGCCGCCCAGGTGACAGATACGCAGTATTTT
CDR3 length: 14; J gene: TRBJ1-5; V gene: TRBV11-1; clone size: few; D gene: .; CDR3 protein: CASSLAGRGQPQHF; CDR3 DNA: TGTGCCAGCAGCTTAGCGGGGCGGGGTCAGCCCCAGCATTTT
CDR3 length: 13; J gene: TRBJ2-7; V gene: TRBV5-1; clone size: many; D gene: TRBD2; CDR3 protein: CASRTGTTDEQYF; CDR3 DNA: TGCGCCAGCAGAACCGGGACTACTGACGAGCAGTACTTC
CDR3 length: 15; J gene: TRBJ2-3; V gene: TRBV5-1; clone size: .; D gene: .; CDR3 protein: CASSLAGNSGDTQYF; CDR3 DNA: TGCGCCAGCAGCTTGGCGGGGAACTCGGGAGATACGCAGTATTTT
CDR3 length: 15; J gene: TRBJ1-2; V gene: TRBV4-2; clone size: many; D gene: TRBD1; CDR3 protein: CASSRDRGTNYGYTF; CDR3 DNA: TGTGCCAGCAGCCGGGACAGGGGGACGAACTATGGCTACACCTTC
CDR3 length: 15; J gene: TRBJ2-5; V gene: TRBV5-4; clone size: many; D gene: .; CDR3 protein: CASSLPGPSQETQYF; CDR3 DNA: TGTGCCAGCAGCTTACCCGGACCCTCACAAGAGACCCAGTACTTC
CDR3 length: 15; J gene: TRBJ2-5; V gene: TRBV18; clone size: few; D gene: .; CDR3 protein: CASSPSPQYQETQYF; CDR3 DNA: TGTGCCAGCTCACCCAGTCCACAGTACCAAGAGACCCAGTACTTC